This T cell receptor (beta chain) was identified during a study of blood T cell repertoires in COVID-19. The table came from immunoSEQ multiplex PCR; TCRdb's copy has only in-frame clones and leaves some out. This sample has about 250,000 clones, with 80% to 90% found just once. V lost 4 bases, J lost 12 bases, and 18 bases stayed unmatched. The CDR3 has 16 amino acids. Germline V gene sequence: CDR1 LNHNV, CDR2 YYDKDF (reference sequence). The genes are TRBV15 and TRBJ2-7; TRBD2 matches 10 bases. This TCR was sampled from a man aged 40-55 years who had recovered from COVID-19. The sequencing input was PBMCs or T cells enriched from blood (not recorded which). This chain's CDR3 is CATSIEASGSLSLMYF. The CDR3 DNA reads as TGTGCCACCAGCATCGAGGCTAGCGGGAGTTTAAGTCTAATGTACTTC.